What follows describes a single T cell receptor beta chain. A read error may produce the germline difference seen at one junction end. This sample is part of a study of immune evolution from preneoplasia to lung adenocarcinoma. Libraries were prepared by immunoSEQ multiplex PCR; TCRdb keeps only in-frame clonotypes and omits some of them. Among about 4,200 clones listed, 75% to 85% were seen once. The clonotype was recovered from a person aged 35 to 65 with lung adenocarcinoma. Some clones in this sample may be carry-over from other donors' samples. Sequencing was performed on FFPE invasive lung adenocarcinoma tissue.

The CDR3 spells CSFRAGNTTYF. In nucleotides, the CDR3 is TGCAGCTTTCGGGCGGGAAACACCACATATTTT. The V gene is TRBV29-1, the J gene TRBJ1-3; no clear D. Germline loops: CDR1 SQVTM, CDR2 ANQGSEA. The CDR3 has 11 amino acids.